One sample yielded the 15 T cell receptor beta chains listed below, sequenced in a study of tissue T cells after allogeneic stem cell transplantation. Clones were sequenced by immunoSEQ multiplex PCR, and TCRdb holds only the in-frame ones, with some missing. The sample has 9,500 to 15,000 clones; about two thirds are singletons. The input for sequencing was tissue from the right colon, taken at autopsy. The source of these receptors is a woman between 18 and 50 years old with breast cancer.

CDR3 residues: CASSPDLAGGYEQFF. In DNA, the CDR3 is TGCGCCAGCAGCCCCGATTTAGCGGGGGGCTATGAGCAGTTCTTC. This chain connects TRBV5-1 to TRBJ2-1, with 10 nucleotides matching TRBD2. Germline V gives CDR1 SGHRS, CDR2 YFSETQ. The CDR3 totals 15 residues. V was pared by 4 bases and J by 8 bases, with 9 bases of the junction left unmatched.

In its sample, this clone is medium-sized. V usage is TRBV5-1 and J usage is TRBJ2-7, with D perhaps TRBD1 or TRBD2 (5 bases each). This CDR3 is 20 amino acids long. The germline gives CDR1 SGHRS, CDR2 YFSETQ. Trimming shortened V by 4 bases and J by 1 base, and 30 bases separated the two germline ends. The CDR3 DNA is TGCGCCAGCAGCGCAGACACCTTCGGGGACCTCTTCACTAAGTCCTACGAGCAGTACTTC. It is translated as CASSADTFGDLFTKSYEQYF.

V and J are TRBV3-1 (or the pseudogene TRBV3-2) and TRBJ1-1; D gene uncertain. CDR3 length: 14 residues. Deletions cut 2 bases from V and 5 bases from J, with 12 bases between. Germline V lookup: CDR1 LGHDT, CDR2 YNNKEL (reference sequence). The CDR3 protein is CASSQFGVGTEAFF. In DNA, the CDR3 is TGTGCCAGCAGCCAATTTGGGGTTGGGACTGAAGCTTTCTTT.

The chain employs TRBV5-4 and TRBJ1-1, with 7 positions matching TRBD1. There are 15 residues in the CDR3. Trimming cost V 0 bases and J 10 bases; bases outside gene matches: 12. Germline-derived CDR1 and CDR2 are SGHNT and YYREEE (reference sequence). CDR3 nucleotides: TGTGCCAGCAGCTTGGCGGGCTACCGGGACAGTGGAGCTTTCTTT. This encodes CASSLAGYRDSGAFF.

With respect to this clone: This same CDR3 is encoded by further DNA sequences in the sample. This sequence joins TRBV5-1 and TRBJ2-7; D is uncertain. V lost 5 bases, J lost 7 bases, and 25 bases lay in between. This CDR3 is 16 amino acids long. Germline CDR1 and CDR2: SGHRS and YFSETQ. In DNA, the CDR3 is TGCGCCAGCAGTCAGGCATTGGGTCTCCCACAAGGGGAGCAGTACTTC. Translation gives CASSQALGLPQGEQYF. Looking up the rest from reference TRBV5-1 and TRBJ2-7 gives the full variable domain: KAGVTQTPRYLIKTRGQQVTLSCSPISGHRSVSWYQQTPGQGLQFLFEYFSETQRNKGNFPGRFSGRQFSNSRSEMNVSTLELGDSALYLCASSQALGLPQGEQYFGPGTRLTVT.

This clone was observed a handful of times. This chain connects TRBV12-3 or TRBV12-4 to TRBJ2-5; D is ambiguous. The CDR3 has 11 residues. Trimming shortened V by 3 bases and J by 4 bases, and 3 bases separated the two germline ends. As DNA, the CDR3 is TGTGCCAGCAGTTTTTTAGAGACCCAGTACTTC. Translating gives CASSFLETQYF.

The gene calls are TRBV5-4 and TRBJ2-5; 12 positions agree with TRBD1. Per germline, CDR1 SGHNT and CDR2 YYREEE (reference sequence). The V segment lost 4 bases and the J segment 4 bases; nucleotides outside the gene matches: 5. The CDR3 is 15 residues long. The CDR3 sequence: CASSTGQGAGETQYF. CDR3 nucleotides: TGTGCCAGCAGCACGGGACAGGGGGCGGGAGAGACCCAGTACTTC.

This chain connects TRBV19 to TRBJ2-7, with TRBD2 identical over 7 bases. The ends lost 1 base at V and 3 bases at J; junction bases unmatched: 6. Germline V lookup: CDR1 LNHDA, CDR2 SQIVND (reference sequence). This CDR3 has 15 amino acids. CDR3 nucleotides: TGTGCCAGTAGTATAGGGGCGGGAGTTGACTACGAGCAGTACTTC. It codes for CASSIGAGVDYEQYF.

By sample fraction, this clone is large (0.1 to 1%). CDR3 coding DNA: TGTGCCAGCAGTGAGGGGGCAGGGGATTGGGGTGAAGCTTTCTTT. Translated: CASSEGAGDWGEAFF. The rearrangement uses TRBV6-1 and TRBJ1-1; D is possibly TRBD1 (6 bases). The length of the CDR3 is 15 residues. V was pared by 3 bases and J by 7 bases, with 18 bases between. Germline V gives CDR1 MNHNS, CDR2 SASEGT.

This chain joins TRBV5-1 and TRBJ2-1, with D possibly matching TRBD2 (6 bases). The V end was cut by 3 bases, the J end by 4 bases, with 11 bases between. Germline lookup yields CDR1 SGHRS and CDR2 YFSETQ. CDR3 length: 14 amino acids. CDR3 coding DNA: TGCGCCAGCAGCTCCGGGACTGATTACAATGAGCAGTTCTTC. Protein: CASSSGTDYNEQFF.

DNA of the CDR3: TGTGCCAGCAGCTTACCCGACTATGGCTACACCTTC. Protein product: CASSLPDYGYTF. The chain joins TRBV7-9 to TRBJ1-2; D is unclear. The CDR3 sequence is 12 residues long. Trimming removed 2 bases from V and 3 bases from J, with 4 bases in between. Germline values: CDR1 SEHNR, CDR2 FQNEAQ (reference sequence).

A single count supports this clone. V is TRBV6-6 and J is TRBJ2-5; 10 nucleotides line up with TRBD2. The CDR3 length is 16 residues. With 4 bases clipped from V and 2 bases from J, the junction kept 7 bases outside the gene matches. The germline CDR1 and CDR2 sequences are MNHNY and SVGAGI (reference sequence). CDR3 DNA: TGTGCCAGCAGTTCCGACGGGACTAGCGCTCAAGAGACCCAGTACTTC. Its translation is CASSSDGTSAQETQYF.

This clone was observed a handful of times. The rearrangement links TRBV7-9 to TRBJ2-1, with unresolved D. Trimming took 3 bases from V and 6 from J, leaving 3 bases between them. The CDR3 extends over 11 amino acids. Germline values: CDR1 SEHNR, CDR2 FQNEAQ (reference sequence). This CDR3 is CASSFGNEQFF. The CDR3 DNA sequence: TGTGCCAGCAGCTTCGGCAATGAGCAGTTCTTC.

V usage is TRBV18 and J usage is TRBJ2-2, with 11 bases that match TRBD1. Germline V gene lookup returns CDR1 KGHSH and CDR2 LQKENI. The V gene end was trimmed by 3 bases and the J gene end by 5 bases; junction bases not matched to a gene: 8. The CDR3 has 17 amino acids. The CDR3 sequence: CASSPGQGAHMTGELFF. CDR3 in DNA: TGTGCCAGCTCACCCGGACAGGGGGCGCATATGACCGGGGAGCTGTTTTTT.

The chain links TRBV7-2 to TRBJ1-5; maybe TRBD1 (5 bases). Between the trimmed V and J ends, which lost 5 bases and 6 bases, there was a span of 17 bases. This CDR3 spans 15 amino acids. Germline loops: CDR1 SGHTA, CDR2 FQGNSA. Written as DNA, the CDR3 is TGTGCCAGCAGCACGGGTGGGGCGGGGGGTCAGCCCCAGCATTTT. It encodes CASSTGGAGGQPQHF.